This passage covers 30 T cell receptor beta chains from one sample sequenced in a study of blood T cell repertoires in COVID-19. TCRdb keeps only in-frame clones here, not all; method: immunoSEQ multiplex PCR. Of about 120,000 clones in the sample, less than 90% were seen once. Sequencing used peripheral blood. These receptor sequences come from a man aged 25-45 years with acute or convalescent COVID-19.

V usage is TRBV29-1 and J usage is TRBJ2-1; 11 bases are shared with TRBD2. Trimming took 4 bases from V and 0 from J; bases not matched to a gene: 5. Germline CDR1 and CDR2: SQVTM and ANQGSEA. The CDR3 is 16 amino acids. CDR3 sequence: CSVVRTSGSSYNEQFF. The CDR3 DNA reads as TGCAGCGTTGTGAGGACTAGCGGGTCCTCCTACAATGAGCAGTTCTTC.

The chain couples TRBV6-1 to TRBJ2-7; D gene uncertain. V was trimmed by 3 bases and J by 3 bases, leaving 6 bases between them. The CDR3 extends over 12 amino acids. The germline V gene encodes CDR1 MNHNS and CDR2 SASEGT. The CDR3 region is CASSDPGYEQYV. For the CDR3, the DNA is TGTGCCAGCAGTGATCCGGGCTACGAGCAGTACGTC.

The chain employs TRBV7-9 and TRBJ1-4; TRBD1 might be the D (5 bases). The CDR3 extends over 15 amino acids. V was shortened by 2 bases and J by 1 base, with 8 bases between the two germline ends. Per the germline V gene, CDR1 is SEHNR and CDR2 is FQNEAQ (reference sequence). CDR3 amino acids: CASSLSTGTNEKLFF. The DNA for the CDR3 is TGTGCCAGCAGCTTATCCACAGGAACTAATGAAAAACTGTTTTTT.

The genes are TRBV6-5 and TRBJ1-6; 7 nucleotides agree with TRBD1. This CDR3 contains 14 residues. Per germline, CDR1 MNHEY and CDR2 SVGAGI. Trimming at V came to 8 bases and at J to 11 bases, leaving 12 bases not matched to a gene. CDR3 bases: TGTGCCAGCGGGGCAACAGGGGCTGGCGCACCCCTCCACTTT. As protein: CASGATGAGAPLHF.

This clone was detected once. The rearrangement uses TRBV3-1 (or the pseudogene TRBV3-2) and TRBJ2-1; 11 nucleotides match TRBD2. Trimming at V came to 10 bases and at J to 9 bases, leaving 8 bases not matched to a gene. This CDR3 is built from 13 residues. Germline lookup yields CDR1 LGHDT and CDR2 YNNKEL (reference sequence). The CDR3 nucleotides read TGTGCCACAACTAGCGGGAGAACGGGTGAGCAGTTCTTC. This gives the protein CATTSGRTGEQFF.

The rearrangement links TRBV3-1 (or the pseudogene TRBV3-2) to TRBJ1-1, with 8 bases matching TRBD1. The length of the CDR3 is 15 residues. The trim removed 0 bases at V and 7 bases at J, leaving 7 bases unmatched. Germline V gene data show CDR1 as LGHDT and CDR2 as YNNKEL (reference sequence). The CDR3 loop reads CASSQDRGQGSEAFF. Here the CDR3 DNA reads TGTGCCAGCAGCCAAGACAGAGGACAGGGAAGTGAAGCTTTCTTT.

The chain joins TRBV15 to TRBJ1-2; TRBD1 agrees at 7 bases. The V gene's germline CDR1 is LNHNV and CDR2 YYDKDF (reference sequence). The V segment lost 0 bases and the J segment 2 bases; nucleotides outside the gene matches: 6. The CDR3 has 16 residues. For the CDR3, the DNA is TGTGCCACCAGCAGAGATGGCAGGGGGAACAACTATGGCTACACCTTC. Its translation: CATSRDGRGNNYGYTF.

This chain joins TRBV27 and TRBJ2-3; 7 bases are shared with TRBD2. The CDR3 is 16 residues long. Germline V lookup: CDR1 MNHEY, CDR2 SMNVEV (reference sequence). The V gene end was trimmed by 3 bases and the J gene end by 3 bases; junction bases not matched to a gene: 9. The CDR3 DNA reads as TGTGCCAGCAGTTTCCTACTAGCGTTGGGGACAGATACGCAGTATTTT. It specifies CASSFLLALGTDTQYF.

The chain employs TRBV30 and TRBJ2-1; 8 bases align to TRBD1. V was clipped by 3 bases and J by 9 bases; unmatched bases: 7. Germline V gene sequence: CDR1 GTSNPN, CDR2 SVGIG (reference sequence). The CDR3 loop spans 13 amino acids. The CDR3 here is CAWRTQGAGEQFF. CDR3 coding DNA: TGTGCCTGGAGAACGCAGGGGGCGGGTGAGCAGTTCTTC.

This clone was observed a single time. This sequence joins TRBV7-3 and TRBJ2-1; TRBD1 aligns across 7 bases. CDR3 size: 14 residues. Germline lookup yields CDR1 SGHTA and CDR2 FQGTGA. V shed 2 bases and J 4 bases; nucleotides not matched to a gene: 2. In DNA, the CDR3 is TGTGCCAGCAGCTTAGGGACAGAGTACAATGAGCAGTTCTTC. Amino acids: CASSLGTEYNEQFF.

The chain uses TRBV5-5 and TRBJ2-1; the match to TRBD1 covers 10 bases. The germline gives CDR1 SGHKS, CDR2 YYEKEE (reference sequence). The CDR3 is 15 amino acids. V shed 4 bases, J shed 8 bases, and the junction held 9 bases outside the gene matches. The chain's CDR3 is CASSPYRDRGDEQFF. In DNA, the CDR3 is TGTGCCAGCAGCCCGTACCGGGACAGGGGAGATGAGCAGTTCTTC. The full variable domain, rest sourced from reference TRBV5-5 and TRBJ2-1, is DAGVTQSPTHLIKTRGQQVTLRCSPISGHKSVSWYQQVLGQGPQFIFQYYEKEERGRGNFPDRFSARQFPNYSSELNVNALLLGDSALYLCASSPYRDRGDEQFFGPGTRLTVL.

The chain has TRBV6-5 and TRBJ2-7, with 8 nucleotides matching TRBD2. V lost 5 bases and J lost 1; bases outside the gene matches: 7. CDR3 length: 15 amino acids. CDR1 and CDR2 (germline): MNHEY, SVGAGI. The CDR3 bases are TGTGCCAGCAGTCCACACGGGGGGGATTCCTACGAGCAGTACTTC. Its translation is CASSPHGGDSYEQYF.

The CDR3 nucleotides read TGCGCCAGCAGCCAAGTGTGGGGGGGACCCCATGAAAAACTGTTTTTT. Protein: CASSQVWGGPHEKLFF. The genes are TRBV4-1 and TRBJ1-4; possibly TRBD1 for D (5 bases). Trimming took off 1 base at V and 6 bases at J, with 15 bases between the two ends. The length of the CDR3 is 16 residues. Germline-derived CDR1 and CDR2 are MGHRA and YSYEKL.

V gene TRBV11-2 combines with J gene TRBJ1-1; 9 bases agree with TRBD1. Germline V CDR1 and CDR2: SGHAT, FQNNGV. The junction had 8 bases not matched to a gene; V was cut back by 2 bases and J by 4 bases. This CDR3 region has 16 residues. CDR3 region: CASSLFRQGVGTEAFF. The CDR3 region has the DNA TGTGCCAGCAGCTTATTTCGACAGGGGGTGGGCACTGAAGCTTTCTTT. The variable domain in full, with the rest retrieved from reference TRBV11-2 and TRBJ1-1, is EAGVAQSPRYKIIEKRQSVAFWCNPISGHATLYWYQQILGQGPKLLIQFQNNGVVDDSQLPKDRFSAERLKGVDSTLKIQPAKLEDSAVYLCASSLFRQGVGTEAFFGQGTRLTVV.

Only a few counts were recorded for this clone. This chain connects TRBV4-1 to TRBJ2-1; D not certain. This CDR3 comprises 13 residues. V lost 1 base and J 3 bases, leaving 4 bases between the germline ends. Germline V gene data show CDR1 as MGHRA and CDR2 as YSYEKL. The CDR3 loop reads CASSQAGYNEQFF. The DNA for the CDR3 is TGCGCCAGCAGCCAAGCGGGCTACAATGAGCAGTTCTTC.

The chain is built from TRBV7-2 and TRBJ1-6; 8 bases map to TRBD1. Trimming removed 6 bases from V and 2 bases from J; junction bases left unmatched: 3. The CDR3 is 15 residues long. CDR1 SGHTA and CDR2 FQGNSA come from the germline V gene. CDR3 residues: CASSLDRAYNSPLHF. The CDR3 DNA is TGTGCCAGCAGTTTGGACAGGGCCTATAATTCACCCCTCCACTTT.

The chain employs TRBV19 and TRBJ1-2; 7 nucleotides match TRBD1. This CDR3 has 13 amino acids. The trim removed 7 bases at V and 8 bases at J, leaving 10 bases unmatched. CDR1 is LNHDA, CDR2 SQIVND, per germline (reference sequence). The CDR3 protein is CASTLDRVGGYTF. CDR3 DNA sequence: TGTGCCAGTACCCTCGACAGGGTGGGCGGCTACACCTTC.

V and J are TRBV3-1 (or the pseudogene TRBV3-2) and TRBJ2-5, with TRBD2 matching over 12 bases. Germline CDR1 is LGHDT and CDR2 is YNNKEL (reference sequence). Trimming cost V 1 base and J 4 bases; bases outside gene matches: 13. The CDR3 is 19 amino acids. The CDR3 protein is CASSQVDRSPSGRGETQYF. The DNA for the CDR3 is TGTGCCAGCAGCCAAGTCGACAGGTCGCCTAGCGGGAGGGGAGAGACCCAGTACTTC.

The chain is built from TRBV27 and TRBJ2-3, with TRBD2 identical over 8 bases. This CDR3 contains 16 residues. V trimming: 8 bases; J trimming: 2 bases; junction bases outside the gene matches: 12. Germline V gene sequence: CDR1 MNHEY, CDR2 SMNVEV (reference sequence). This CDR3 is CASLKLSGGLTDTQYF. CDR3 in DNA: TGTGCCAGCCTTAAACTCAGCGGGGGCCTCACAGATACGCAGTATTTT.

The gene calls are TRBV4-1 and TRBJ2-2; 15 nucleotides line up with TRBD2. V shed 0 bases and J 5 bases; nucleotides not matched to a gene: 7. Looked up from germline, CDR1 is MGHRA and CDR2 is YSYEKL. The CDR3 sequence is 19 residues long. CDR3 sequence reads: CASSQEGLAGGSRTGELFF. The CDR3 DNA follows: TGCGCCAGCAGCCAAGAGGGACTAGCGGGAGGTTCGAGGACCGGGGAGCTGTTTTTT.

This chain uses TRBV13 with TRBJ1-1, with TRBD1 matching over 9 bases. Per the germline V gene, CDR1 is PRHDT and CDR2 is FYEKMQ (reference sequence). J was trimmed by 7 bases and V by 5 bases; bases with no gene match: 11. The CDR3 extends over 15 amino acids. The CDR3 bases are TGTGCCAGCAGCAAATTAACACAGGGGGCTAATGAAGCTTTCTTT. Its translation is CASSKLTQGANEAFF. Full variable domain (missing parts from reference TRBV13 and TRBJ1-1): AAGVIQSPRHLIKEKRETATLKCYPIPRHDTVYWYQQGPGQDPQFLISFYEKMQSDKGSIPDRFSAQQFSDYHSELNMSSLELGDSALYFCASSKLTQGANEAFFGQGTRLTVV.

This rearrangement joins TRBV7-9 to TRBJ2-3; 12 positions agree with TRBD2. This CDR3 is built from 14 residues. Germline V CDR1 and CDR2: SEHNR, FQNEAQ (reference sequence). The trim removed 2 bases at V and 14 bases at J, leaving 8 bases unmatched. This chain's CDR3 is CASSLIASGRAPYF. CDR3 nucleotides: TGTGCCAGCAGCTTAATCGCTAGCGGGAGGGCCCCGTATTTT.

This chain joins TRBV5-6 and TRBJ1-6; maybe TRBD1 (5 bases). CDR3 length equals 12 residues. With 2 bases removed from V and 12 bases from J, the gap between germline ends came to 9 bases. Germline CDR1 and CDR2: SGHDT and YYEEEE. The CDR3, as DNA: TGTGCCAGCAGCTTACAGGTTGGACCCCTCCACTTT. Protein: CASSLQVGPLHF.

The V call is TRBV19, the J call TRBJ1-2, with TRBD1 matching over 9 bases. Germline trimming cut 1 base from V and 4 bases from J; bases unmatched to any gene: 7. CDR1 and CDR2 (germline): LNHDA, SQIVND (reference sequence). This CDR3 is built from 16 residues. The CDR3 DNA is TGTGCCAGTAGTATAGGACGACAGGGGGACCCCTATGGCTACACCTTC. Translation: CASSIGRQGDPYGYTF. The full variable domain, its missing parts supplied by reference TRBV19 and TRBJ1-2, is DGGITQSPKYLFRKEGQNVTLSCEQNLNHDAMYWYRQDPGQGLRLIYYSQIVNDFQKGDIAEGYSVSREKKESFPLTVTSAQKNPTAFYLCASSIGRQGDPYGYTFGSGTRLTVV.

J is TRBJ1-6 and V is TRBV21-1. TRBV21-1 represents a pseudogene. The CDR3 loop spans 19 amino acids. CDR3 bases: TGTGCCAGCAGGTTCAGGGTCGATCCTCCGGGACTAAGAAATTCACCCCTCCACTTT. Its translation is CASRFRVDPPGLRNSPLHF.

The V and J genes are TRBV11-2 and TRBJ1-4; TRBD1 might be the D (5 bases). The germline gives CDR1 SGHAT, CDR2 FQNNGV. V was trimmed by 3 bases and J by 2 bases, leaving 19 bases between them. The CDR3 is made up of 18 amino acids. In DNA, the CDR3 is TGTGCCAGCAGCTTGGCTAGCATCCGGAGGGGTACTAATGAAAAACTGTTTTTT. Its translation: CASSLASIRRGTNEKLFF.

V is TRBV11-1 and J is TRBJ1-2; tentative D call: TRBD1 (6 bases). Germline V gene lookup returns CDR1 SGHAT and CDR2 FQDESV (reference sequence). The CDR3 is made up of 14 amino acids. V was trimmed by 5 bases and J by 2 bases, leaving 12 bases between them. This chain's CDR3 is CASSTQTGNYGYTF. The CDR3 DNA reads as TGTGCCAGCAGCACCCAAACAGGGAACTATGGCTACACCTTC.

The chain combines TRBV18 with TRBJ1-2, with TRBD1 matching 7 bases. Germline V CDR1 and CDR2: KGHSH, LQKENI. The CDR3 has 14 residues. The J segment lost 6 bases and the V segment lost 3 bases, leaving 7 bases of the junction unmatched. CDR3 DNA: TGTGCCAGCTCACCGGGACAGAACCCAGATGGCTACACCTTC. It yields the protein CASSPGQNPDGYTF.

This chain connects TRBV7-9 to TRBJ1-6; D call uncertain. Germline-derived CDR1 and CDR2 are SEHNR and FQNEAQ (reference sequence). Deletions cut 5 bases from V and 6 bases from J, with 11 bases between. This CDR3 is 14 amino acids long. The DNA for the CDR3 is TGTGCCAGCAGCACCGACATCTCTAATTCACCCCTCCACTTT. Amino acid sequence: CASSTDISNSPLHF. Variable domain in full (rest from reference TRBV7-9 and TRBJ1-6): DTGVSQNPRHKITKRGQNVTFRCDPISEHNRLYWYRQTLGQGPEFLTYFQNEAQLEKSRLLSDRFSAERPKGSFSTLEIQRTEQGDSAMYLCASSTDISNSPLHFGNGTRLTVT.

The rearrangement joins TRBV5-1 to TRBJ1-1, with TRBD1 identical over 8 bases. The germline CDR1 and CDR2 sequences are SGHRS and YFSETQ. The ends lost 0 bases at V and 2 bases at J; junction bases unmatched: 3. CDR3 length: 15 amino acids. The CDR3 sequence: CASSLGDRRNTEAFF. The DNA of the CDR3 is TGCGCCAGCAGCTTGGGGGACAGGCGAAACACTGAAGCTTTCTTT.